The 3 T cell receptor beta chains below all came from one sample that was sequenced in a study of tumour-infiltrating T cells in Burkitt lymphoma. Here immunoSEQ multiplex PCR was the method, and the copy in TCRdb shows in-frame clones only, minus some. The table has some 5,800 clones, 10% seen once. The material sequenced was tumor tissue. The receptors come from a human donor with diffuse large B-cell lymphoma.

This chain joins TRBV18 and TRBJ2-7, with 12 bases identical to TRBD2. This CDR3 contains 15 residues. The ends lost 6 bases at V and 7 bases at J; junction bases unmatched: 10. Germline CDR1 reads KGHSH; CDR2 reads LQKENI. The CDR3 loop is CASSLTSGGIREQYF. The DNA for the CDR3 is TGTGCCAGCTCCCTCACTAGCGGGGGGATCCGGGAGCAGTACTTC.

This clone was picked up a small number of times. The CDR3 region is CASSEVGRALYGYTF. The CDR3 DNA reads TGCGCCAGCAGTGAGGTAGGGAGGGCCCTCTATGGCTACACCTTC. J is TRBJ1-2 and V is TRBV10-1; D ambiguous. Germline V gives CDR1 WNHNN, CDR2 SYGVQD (reference sequence). V lost 2 bases and J lost 4, with 14 bases in between. The CDR3 has 15 amino acids.

This clone was seen only a few times. The gene calls are TRBV5-1 and TRBJ2-1, with D perhaps TRBD1 or TRBD2 (6 bases each). This CDR3 is 15 amino acids long. V lost 3 bases and J 5 bases, leaving 15 bases between the germline ends. Germline CDR1 is SGHRS and CDR2 is YFSETQ. In DNA, the CDR3 is TGCGCCAGCAGCTGGGACTCGAGGGGGGACAATGAGCAGTTCTTC. Its protein is CASSWDSRGDNEQFF.